The 24 T cell receptor beta chains below come from one sample, sequenced in a study of cytomegalovirus exposure and HLA in healthy donors. PCR was performed using 60 Vbeta and 13 Jbeta primers. The method was immunoSEQ multiplex PCR; TCRdb's version includes in-frame clones alone and lacks a portion of them. The sample has about 110,000 clones; 55% to 75% are singletons. Specimen: PBMCs. The receptor source for this set is a man aged 30 to 39 in good health and CMV-seropositive.

V and J are TRBV7-2 and TRBJ1-1; D ambiguous. The CDR3 sequence is 13 residues long. CDR1 SGHTA and CDR2 FQGNSA come from the germline V gene. Trimming removed 4 bases at V and 1 base at J, with 7 bases between. The CDR3 nucleotides are TGTGCCAGCAGCTCCCACAGGAACACTGAAGCTTTCTTT. This encodes CASSSHRNTEAFF. The variable domain in full, completed from reference TRBV7-2 and TRBJ1-1, reads GAGVSQSPSNKVTEKGKDVELRCDPISGHTALYWYRQSLGQGLEFLIYFQGNSAPDKSGLPSDRFSAERTGGSVSTLTIQRTQQEDSAVYLCASSSHRNTEAFFGQGTRLTVV.

The chain joins TRBV7-2 to TRBJ1-6; D remains unclear. This CDR3 contains 13 residues. Per the germline V gene, CDR1 is SGHTA and CDR2 is FQGNSA. V was clipped by 9 bases and J by 6 bases, with 12 bases between them. Here the CDR3 DNA reads TGTGCCAGTCACTTTGCCTCTAATTCACCCCTCCACTTT. It translates to CASHFASNSPLHF. Full variable domain (missing parts from reference TRBV7-2 and TRBJ1-6): GAGVSQSPSNKVTEKGKDVELRCDPISGHTALYWYRQSLGQGLEFLIYFQGNSAPDKSGLPSDRFSAERTGGSVSTLTIQRTQQEDSAVYLCASHFASNSPLHFGNGTRLTVT.

CDR3 DNA sequence: TGTGCCAGCACGTCCGGGACAGGATTAAATCAGCCCCAGCATTTT. Amino acids: CASTSGTGLNQPQHF. V and J are TRBV6-6 and TRBJ1-5; 8 bases match TRBD1. This CDR3 is built from 15 residues. Germline trimming cut 7 bases from V and 4 bases from J; bases unmatched to any gene: 9. Germline V lookup: CDR1 MNHNY, CDR2 SVGAGI (reference sequence).

As to this clone: A junction boundary mismatches the germline segment, possibly from a read error. The chain has TRBV7-7 and TRBJ2-3; 8 positions match TRBD1. CDR1 is SSHAT, CDR2 FNYEAQ, per germline (reference sequence). The length of the CDR3 is 13 residues. CDR3 nucleotides: TGTGCTAGCAGCCAGGACAGGGAAGATACGCAGTATTTT. It specifies CASSQDREDTQYF.

CDR3 residues: CASSPRQGNEKLFF. The CDR3, as DNA: TGTGCCAGCAGCCCAAGACAGGGTAATGAAAAACTGTTTTTT. V usage is TRBV14 and J usage is TRBJ1-4, with 7 positions matching TRBD1. The V segment lost 4 bases and the J segment 4 bases; nucleotides outside the gene matches: 3. This CDR3 contains 14 residues. Per germline, CDR1 SGHDN and CDR2 FVKESK.

The CDR3: CASSLDRGNTIYF. The CDR3 nucleotides read TGTGCCAGCAGCTTGGATCGGGGGAACACCATATATTTT. The chain recombines TRBV5-6 with TRBJ1-3; D is perhaps TRBD1 (5 bases). The CDR3 runs to 13 residues. Germline V gives CDR1 SGHDT, CDR2 YYEEEE. The ends were cut back, 0 bases at V and 7 bases at J, with 8 bases in the middle.

CDR3 sequence reads: CASSQDLAQENYGYTF. The CDR3 DNA reads as TGCGCCAGCAGCCAAGATTTGGCACAAGAAAACTATGGCTACACCTTC. The V gene is TRBV4-1, the J gene TRBJ1-2; D ambiguous. V shed 0 bases and J shed 2 bases, with 13 bases lying between them. From germline, CDR1 is MGHRA and CDR2 YSYEKL. The CDR3 sequence is 16 residues long.

For the CDR3, the DNA is TGTGCCAGCAGCGTAGGAGGAGGCAATTCACCCCTCCACTTT. Translating it yields CASSVGGGNSPLHF. V and J are TRBV9 and TRBJ1-6; no clear D. Germline V lookup: CDR1 SGDLS, CDR2 YYNGEE. V was clipped by 0 bases and J by 7 bases, with 8 bases between them. The CDR3 is 14 residues long.

The chain is built from TRBV21-1 and TRBJ2-7; the D call in the table, TRBD2, was not verified against the DNA. TRBV21-1 is a listed pseudogene. CDR3 length: 13 amino acids. In DNA, the CDR3 is TGTGCCAGCAGCAAAGTAGTCGATCCGCAACAGTACTTC. Translated: CASSKVVDPQQYF.

This clone was detected a few times. V is TRBV30 and J is TRBJ2-5, with a tentative D call TRBD2 (6 bases). Germline values: CDR1 GTSNPN, CDR2 SVGIG (reference sequence). The V and J ends lost 4 bases and 5 bases respectively, with 17 bases between them. The length of the CDR3 is 14 residues. CDR3 protein: CAWNTAGGMETQYF. The CDR3 DNA sequence: TGTGCCTGGAATACGGCAGGCGGGATGGAGACCCAGTACTTC.

The chain carries TRBV7-2 and TRBJ2-3; TRBD1 aligns across 12 bases. The CDR3 sequence is 16 residues long. The junction had 3 bases not matched to a gene; V was cut back by 0 bases and J by 5 bases. CDR1 and CDR2 (germline): SGHTA, FQGNSA. The CDR3 protein is CASSLAGQGAGDTQYF. CDR3 in DNA: TGTGCCAGCAGCTTAGCGGGACAGGGGGCAGGAGATACGCAGTATTTT.

This clone was detected once. The J gene is TRBJ1-1, the V gene TRBV7-9; unclear D gene. In germline, CDR1 is SEHNR, CDR2 FQNEAQ (reference sequence). This CDR3 is 12 amino acids long. Trimming removed 3 bases at V and 7 bases at J, with 9 bases between. The CDR3 protein is CASSFPRGEAFF. CDR3 bases: TGTGCCAGCAGCTTCCCGCGGGGTGAAGCTTTCTTT.

The CDR3 here is CASSPGQGGSYEQYF. The CDR3 DNA reads as TGTGCCAGCAGCCCGGGACAGGGCGGATCCTACGAGCAGTACTTC. V usage is TRBV7-8 and J usage is TRBJ2-7; 9 bases are a match to TRBD1. CDR1 SGHVS and CDR2 FQNEAQ come from the germline V gene. The V gene end was trimmed by 5 bases and the J gene end by 1 base; junction bases not matched to a gene: 6. The CDR3 spans 15 residues.

This chain links TRBV11-2 with TRBJ1-3, with D perhaps matching TRBD1 (5 bases). V was pared by 6 bases and J by 0 bases, with 15 bases between. The length of the CDR3 is 16 residues. Germline assignment: CDR1 SGHAT and CDR2 FQNNGV. Here the CDR3 reads CASRGLTVTSGNTIYF. The DNA of the CDR3 is TGTGCCAGCAGGGGCTTGACAGTTACCTCTGGAAACACCATATATTTT.

This clone has a handful of counts. This chain uses TRBV7-2 with TRBJ2-7, with 11 bases aligning to TRBD2. J lost 5 bases, V lost 4 bases, and 7 bases had no gene match. The germline CDR1 and CDR2 sequences are SGHTA and FQGNSA. This CDR3 is built from 15 residues. The CDR3 loop reads CASSSPGTSGNEQYF. The CDR3 coding sequence is TGTGCCAGCAGCTCGCCCGGGACTAGCGGCAACGAGCAGTACTTC. The variable domain in full, completed from reference TRBV7-2 and TRBJ2-7, reads GAGVSQSPSNKVTEKGKDVELRCDPISGHTALYWYRQSLGQGLEFLIYFQGNSAPDKSGLPSDRFSAERTGGSVSTLTIQRTQQEDSAVYLCASSSPGTSGNEQYFGPGTRLTVT.

The chain joins TRBV2 to TRBJ2-3, with 7 bases identical to TRBD1. Germline CDR1 and CDR2: SNHLY and FYNNEI. V was clipped by 0 bases and J by 1 base; unmatched bases: 10. This CDR3 comprises 18 residues. CDR3 DNA: TGTGCCAGCAGTGAAGCAGATGTAGGGGGCAGGGGCACAGATACGCAGTATTTT. Amino acid sequence: CASSEADVGGRGTDTQYF.

In this sample, this clone turned up a few times. The rearrangement links TRBV21-1 to TRBJ2-2; the listed D gene, TRBD1, was not tested against the DNA. TRBV21-1 is flagged as a pseudogene. This CDR3 spans 18 amino acids. The CDR3 protein is CASSNLQKAGWSTGELFF. CDR3 DNA sequence: TGTGCCAGCAGCAACCTTCAAAAAGCAGGGTGGAGCACCGGGGAGCTGTTTTTT.

This chain links TRBV11-2 with TRBJ1-4; 8 bases are a match to TRBD1. V shed 3 bases and J 7 bases; nucleotides not matched to a gene: 4. Germline V gene sequence: CDR1 SGHAT, CDR2 FQNNGV. This CDR3 is built from 14 residues. The CDR3 nucleotides are TGTGCCAGCAGCTTTAACAGGGGGTTTGAAAAACTGTTTTTT. It yields the protein CASSFNRGFEKLFF.

The rearrangement links TRBV7-2 to TRBJ2-3; 8 bases line up with TRBD2. CDR3 length equals 14 residues. Per the germline V gene, CDR1 is SGHTA and CDR2 is FQGNSA. After removal of 3 bases from V and 5 bases from J, the junction contained 4 bases not matched to a gene. CDR3 region: CASSFRGGIDTQYF. The CDR3 coding sequence is TGTGCCAGCAGCTTTCGGGGGGGCATAGATACGCAGTATTTT.

The chain joins TRBV14 to TRBJ2-7; tentatively, D is TRBD2 (5 bases). Germline CDR1 and CDR2: SGHDN and FVKESK. The CDR3 length is 14 residues. Trimming took off 2 bases at V and 2 bases at J, with 10 bases between the two ends. The chain's CDR3 is CASSQPGLTYEQYF. The CDR3 DNA sequence: TGTGCCAGCAGCCAACCCGGACTTACCTACGAGCAGTACTTC.

The chain is built from TRBV7-2 and TRBJ1-2; possible D gene TRBD1, 5 bases. Germline V gene data show CDR1 as SGHTA and CDR2 as FQGNSA. With 3 bases removed from V and 7 bases from J, the gap between germline ends came to 21 bases. CDR3 length: 16 amino acids. The CDR3 protein is CASSFTGNDVSGGYTF. Here the CDR3 DNA reads TGTGCCAGCAGCTTTACAGGAAATGACGTCTCTGGTGGCTACACCTTC.

In this sample, this clone turned up a few times. The chain carries TRBV5-1 and TRBJ2-5; 7 nucleotides agree with TRBD1. The CDR3 has 15 residues. Germline-derived CDR1 and CDR2 are SGHRS and YFSETQ. V was pared by 3 bases and J by 0 bases, with 5 bases of the junction left unmatched. As DNA, the CDR3 is TGCGCCAGCAGCTCGGGACAGACATACCAAGAGACCCAGTACTTC. The encoded protein is CASSSGQTYQETQYF.

The rearrangement uses TRBV2 and TRBJ1-5; a possible D gene is TRBD1 (6 bases). Trimming removed 4 bases at V and 3 bases at J, with 22 bases between. The CDR3 loop spans 18 amino acids. CDR1 and CDR2 (germline): SNHLY, FYNNEI. The CDR3 protein is CASSAHRDTSDLNQPQHF. CDR3 sequence (DNA): TGTGCCAGCAGTGCACACCGGGACACCTCAGACCTCAATCAGCCCCAGCATTTT.

This clone was found a few times. The genes are TRBV5-1 and TRBJ2-5; 8 bases fit TRBD2. Germline values: CDR1 SGHRS, CDR2 YFSETQ. J lost 7 bases, V lost 4 bases, and 12 bases had no gene match. The CDR3 has 15 residues. CDR3: CASSLVAGLIGTQYF. For the CDR3, the DNA is TGCGCCAGCAGCCTGGTAGCGGGGCTTATTGGGACCCAGTACTTC.